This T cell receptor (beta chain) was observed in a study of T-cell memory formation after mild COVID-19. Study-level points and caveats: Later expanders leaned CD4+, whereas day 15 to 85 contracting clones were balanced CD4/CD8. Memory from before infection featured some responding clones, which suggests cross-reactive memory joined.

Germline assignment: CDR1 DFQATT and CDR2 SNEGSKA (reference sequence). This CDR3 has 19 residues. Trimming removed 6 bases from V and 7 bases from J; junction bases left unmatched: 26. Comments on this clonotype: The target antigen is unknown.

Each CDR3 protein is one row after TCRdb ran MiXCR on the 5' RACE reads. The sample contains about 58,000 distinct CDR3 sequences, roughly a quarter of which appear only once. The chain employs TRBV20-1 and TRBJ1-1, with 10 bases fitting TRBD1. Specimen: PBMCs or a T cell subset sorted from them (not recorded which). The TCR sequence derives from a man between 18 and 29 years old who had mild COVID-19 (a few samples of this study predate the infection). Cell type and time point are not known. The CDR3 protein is CSAPTTSDRGPSIRVEAFF. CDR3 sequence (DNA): TGCAGTGCCCCAACCACCTCAGACAGGGGGCCCAGTATAAGGGTTGAAGCTTTCTTT.